The 25 T cell receptor beta chains presented below share a single source sample, sequenced in a study of blood T cells in healthy people across ages. With a J-beta primer mix and a sample-barcoded 5' primer, a second PCR ran about 7 to 12 cycles. TCRdb itself ran the 5' RACE reads through MiXCR, one entry per CDR3 protein. The sample consists of roughly 2 million distinct CDR3 sequences, just under 50% of them appearing once. The sequenced material came from blood. The receptors stem from a middle-aged woman in good health.

V gene TRBV7-9 combines with J gene TRBJ1-1; D unresolved. V dropped 2 bases and J dropped 8 bases, with 18 bases sitting between them. The CDR3 consists of 15 residues. The germline CDR1 and CDR2 sequences are SEHNR and FQNEAQ (reference sequence). CDR3 DNA sequence: TGTGCCAGCAGCTTAAAGGAGACGGGTGGAGCCGAAGCTTTCTTT. Encoded protein: CASSLKETGGAEAFF.

The chain couples TRBV7-9 to TRBJ2-5; TRBD1 is a possible D gene (5 bases). Gene TRBJ2-7 matches the end of the DNA better, so the J call may be wrong. In germline, CDR1 is SEHNR, CDR2 FQNEAQ (reference sequence). This CDR3 spans 15 amino acids. The CDR3 nucleotides are TGTGCCAGCAGCTTAGCTCAGGGAATCAGGGCCGAGCAGTACTTC. It yields the protein CASSLAQGIRAEQYF.

This chain connects TRBV7-8 to TRBJ2-7; 9 bases match TRBD1. The DNA end is a closer match to TRBJ2-5, so the J assignment may be wrong. Germline CDR1 SGHVS, CDR2 FQNEAQ. The CDR3 spans 15 residues. DNA for the CDR3: TGTGCCAGCAGCTCAGACACAGGGGGCGGAGAGACCCAGTACTTC. Protein sequence: CASSSDTGGGETQYF.

A few counts support this clonotype. The rearrangement links TRBV4-1 to TRBJ2-7; D remains unclear. In germline, CDR1 is MGHRA, CDR2 YSYEKL. The CDR3 extends over 13 amino acids. V was cut by 1 base and J by 2 bases, with 6 bases left in between. CDR3 in DNA: TGCGCCAGCAGCCAAGCGAACGCCTACGAGCAGTACTTC. This codes for CASSQANAYEQYF.

The chain combines TRBV5-1 with TRBJ2-3; 8 bases agree with TRBD2. Germline trimming cut 0 bases from V and 4 bases from J; bases unmatched to any gene: 7. CDR3 length equals 16 residues. Germline lookup yields CDR1 SGHRS and CDR2 YFSETQ. The CDR3 loop reads CASSLGRGGPADTQYF. CDR3 coding DNA: TGCGCCAGCAGCTTGGGTCGGGGGGGCCCTGCAGATACGCAGTATTTT. Together with reference TRBV5-1 and TRBJ2-3, the CDR3 gives the full variable domain: KAGVTQTPRYLIKTRGQQVTLSCSPISGHRSVSWYQQTPGQGLQFLFEYFSETQRNKGNFPGRFSGRQFSNSRSEMNVSTLELGDSALYLCASSLGRGGPADTQYFGPGTRLTVL.

The V and J genes are TRBV10-3 and TRBJ2-2; D call uncertain. V lost 4 bases and J lost 2, with 2 bases in between. The CDR3 totals 12 residues. Looked up from germline, CDR1 is ENHRY and CDR2 is SYGVKD. DNA for the CDR3: TGTGCCATCAGTGCCAACACCGGGGAGCTGTTTTTT. This gives the protein CAISANTGELFF.

Only a few counts were recorded for this clonotype. The V gene is TRBV6-6, the J gene TRBJ2-3, with 7 bases matching TRBD2. CDR1 is MNHNY and CDR2 is SVGAGI in the germline V gene (reference sequence). The CDR3 is made up of 15 amino acids. J was trimmed by 0 bases and V by 7 bases; bases with no gene match: 7. The CDR3 reads CASTVAGVSTDTQYF. CDR3 DNA: TGTGCCAGCACTGTAGCGGGTGTAAGCACAGATACGCAGTATTTT.

The chain carries TRBV14 and TRBJ2-5, with 10 nucleotides matching TRBD1. The CDR3 consists of 17 residues. CDR1 SGHDN and CDR2 FVKESK come from the germline V gene. Trimming removed 4 bases from V and 1 base from J; junction bases left unmatched: 9. The chain's CDR3 is CASSRTGGRYRQETQYF. DNA for the CDR3: TGTGCCAGCAGCCGGACAGGGGGACGGTACCGCCAAGAGACCCAGTACTTC.

This clonotype came up once. The chain combines TRBV18 with TRBJ2-4; possibly TRBD1 for D (7 bases). Germline V gives CDR1 KGHSH, CDR2 LQKENI. This CDR3 spans 16 amino acids. V was pared by 5 bases and J by 4 bases, with 18 bases between. The CDR3 spells CASSSGQAREKNIQYF. The CDR3 DNA sequence: TGTGCCAGCTCATCCGGACAGGCCCGGGAGAAAAACATTCAGTACTTC.

The V and J genes are TRBV12-3 or TRBV12-4 and TRBJ2-5, with D perhaps matching TRBD1 or TRBD2 (5 bases each). V lost 5 bases, J lost 5 bases, and 9 bases lay in between. The length of the CDR3 is 12 residues. The CDR3 loop reads CASSGGMETQYF. The CDR3 nucleotides read TGTGCCAGCAGTGGGGGTATGGAGACCCAGTACTTC.

This chain connects TRBV5-5 to TRBJ1-5; D might be TRBD1 (6 bases). The CDR3 covers 14 residues. V dropped 3 bases and J dropped 4 bases, with 11 bases sitting between them. CDR1 is SGHKS and CDR2 is YYEKEE in the germline V gene (reference sequence). DNA for the CDR3: TGTGCCAGCAGCTCATACAGGGAGAATCAGCCCCAGCATTTT. Translating gives CASSSYRENQPQHF.

J is TRBJ1-5 and V is TRBV18; unclear D gene. This CDR3 spans 14 amino acids. CDR1 is KGHSH and CDR2 is LQKENI in the germline V gene. V was pared by 8 bases and J by 1 base, with 12 bases between. In DNA form, the CDR3 reads TGTGCCAGCAGCCCCAAAGGAAGCAATCAGCCCCAGCATTTT. Translating it yields CASSPKGSNQPQHF.

This clonotype was found a few times. CDR3 in amino acids: CSVSPSGGARDTQYF. The CDR3 bases are TGCAGCGTCTCTCCTAGCGGGGGGGCAAGAGATACGCAGTATTTT. The chain couples TRBV29-1 to TRBJ2-3; 12 bases map to TRBD2. The CDR3 extends over 15 amino acids. Germline V lookup: CDR1 SQVTM, CDR2 ANQGSEA. V dropped 6 bases and J dropped 5; count of bases not matched to a gene: 9.

Written as DNA, the CDR3 is TGTGCCAGCAGCTCAGACAGGGGGGGAACGGAGCAGTACTTC. This encodes CASSSDRGGTEQYF. The chain employs TRBV5-5 and TRBJ2-5, with 9 nucleotides matching TRBD1. V was pared by 3 bases and J by 11 bases, with 11 bases of the junction left unmatched. From germline, CDR1 is SGHKS and CDR2 YYEKEE (reference sequence). This CDR3 has 14 amino acids.

The chain combines TRBV5-6 with TRBJ1-4; D is possibly TRBD1 (5 bases). Germline V lookup: CDR1 SGHDT, CDR2 YYEEEE. The V end was cut by 1 base, the J end by 6 bases, with 13 bases between. This CDR3 region has 15 residues. The DNA for the CDR3 is TGTGCCAGCAGCTTGATGCAGGGTGGTCATGAAAAACTGTTTTTT. Its translation is CASSLMQGGHEKLFF.

This clonotype has only one observation. The gene calls are TRBV6-2 or TRBV6-3 and TRBJ2-7; a weak D match, TRBD1 (6 bases). The CDR3 is made up of 13 amino acids. In germline, CDR1 is MNHEY, CDR2 SVGEGT. Trimming removed 6 bases at V and 4 bases at J, with 13 bases between. CDR3 sequence (DNA): TGTGCCAGCAGGAAACAGGGACGGTACGAGCAGTACTTC. Amino acids: CASRKQGRYEQYF.

This clonotype was counted only a few times. This chain links TRBV28 with TRBJ2-5; 10 bases fit TRBD2. CDR3 size: 16 residues. Germline CDR1 reads MDHEN; CDR2 reads SYDVKM. Losses at the gene ends were 2 bases for V and 4 bases for J; bases not matched to a gene: 7. The CDR3 DNA sequence: TGTGCCAGCAGTTTACCAGCGGGGGGGCCTTTAGAGACCCAGTACTTC. It yields the protein CASSLPAGGPLETQYF.

This rearrangement joins TRBV20-1 to TRBJ2-1; possibly TRBD2 for D (6 bases). The CDR3 runs 13 residues. Trimming pared 2 bases from V and 6 bases from J, leaving 11 bases between. CDR1 and CDR2 (germline): DFQATT, SNEGSKA (reference sequence). CDR3 in DNA: TGCAGTGCTAGACCCGGGACTCTCAATGAGCAGTTCTTC. Amino acid sequence: CSARPGTLNEQFF.

At least ten counts were recorded for this clonotype. This chain links TRBV7-2 with TRBJ2-7; 13 bases agree with TRBD2. The germline V gene has CDR1 SGHTA and CDR2 FQGNSA. V was pared by 1 base and J by 1 base, with 1 base of the junction left unmatched. This CDR3 comprises 16 residues. CDR3 residues: CASSLGLAGGSYEQYF. CDR3 sequence (DNA): TGTGCCAGCAGCTTAGGACTAGCGGGGGGATCCTACGAGCAGTACTTC.

The chain carries TRBV9 and TRBJ1-4, with D uncertain. The CDR3 covers 14 residues. The V and J ends lost 4 bases and 6 bases respectively, with 13 bases between them. Germline V gene data show CDR1 as SGDLS and CDR2 as YYNGEE. In nucleotides, the CDR3 is TGTGCCAGCAGCCTGTGGCCCACCGATGAAAAACTGTTTTTT. As protein: CASSLWPTDEKLFF.

This clonotype came up a few times. This sequence joins TRBV13 and TRBJ2-7, with 10 positions matching TRBD2. The CDR3 is made up of 16 amino acids. Germline assignment: CDR1 PRHDT and CDR2 FYEKMQ (reference sequence). With V trimmed by 4 bases and J by 5 bases, 11 bases remained unmatched. The CDR3 nucleotides read TGTGCCAGCAGCTCGAACCCAGCGGGGGGGCCCCACGAGCAGTACTTC. Translating gives CASSSNPAGGPHEQYF.

The rearrangement links TRBV11-2 to TRBJ2-1; tentatively, D is TRBD2 (5 bases). V was shortened by 4 bases and J by 13 bases, with 20 bases between the two germline ends. This CDR3 is built from 14 residues. Germline CDR1 and CDR2: SGHAT and FQNNGV. CDR3 in amino acids: CASSSRTREETQFF. The CDR3 bases are TGTGCCAGCAGCTCCCGAACTAGAGAAGAGACCCAGTTCTTC.

The rearrangement joins TRBV4-3 to TRBJ2-3, with 14 bases lining up with TRBD2. V shed 1 base, J shed 6 bases, and the junction held 3 bases outside the gene matches. The CDR3 loop spans 16 amino acids. CDR1 and CDR2 from the germline V gene are LGHNA and YSLEER. In DNA, the CDR3 is TGCGCCAGCAGCCAAGGACTAGCGGGGGGGCAGGATACGCAGTATTTT. This encodes CASSQGLAGGQDTQYF.

The V gene is TRBV19, the J gene TRBJ2-3; 10 positions agree with TRBD1. Trimming took 6 bases from V and 2 from J; bases not matched to a gene: 8. Germline CDR1 LNHDA, CDR2 SQIVND (reference sequence). The CDR3 is 16 amino acids. This CDR3 is CASRLRTGGNTDTQYF. The CDR3 nucleotides are TGTGCCAGTAGGCTACGGACAGGGGGAAACACAGATACGCAGTATTTT.

This clonotype was detected a few times. V usage is TRBV15 and J usage is TRBJ2-4; perhaps TRBD2 as D (6 bases). Germline V gene data show CDR1 as LNHNV and CDR2 as YYDKDF (reference sequence). The CDR3 runs to 16 residues. V was pared by 3 bases and J by 0 bases, with 12 bases between. CDR3 loop: CATSRKRLVAKNIQYF. CDR3 sequence (DNA): TGTGCCACCAGCAGGAAGCGACTAGTAGCCAAAAACATTCAGTACTTC.